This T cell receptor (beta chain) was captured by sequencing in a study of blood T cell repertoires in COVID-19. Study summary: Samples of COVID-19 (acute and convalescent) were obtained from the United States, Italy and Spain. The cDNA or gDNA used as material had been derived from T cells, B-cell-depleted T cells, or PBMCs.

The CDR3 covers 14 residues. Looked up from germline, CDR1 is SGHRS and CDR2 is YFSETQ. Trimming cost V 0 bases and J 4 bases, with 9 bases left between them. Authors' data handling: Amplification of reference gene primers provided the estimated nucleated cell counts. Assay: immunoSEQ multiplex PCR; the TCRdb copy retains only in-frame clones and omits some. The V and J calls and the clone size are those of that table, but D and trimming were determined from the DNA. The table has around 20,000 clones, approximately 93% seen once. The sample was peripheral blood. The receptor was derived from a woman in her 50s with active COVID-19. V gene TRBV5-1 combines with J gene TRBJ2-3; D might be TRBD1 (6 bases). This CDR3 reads CASSLVAGADTQYF. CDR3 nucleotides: TGCGCCAGCAGCTTGGTAGCAGGGGCAGATACGCAGTATTTT.